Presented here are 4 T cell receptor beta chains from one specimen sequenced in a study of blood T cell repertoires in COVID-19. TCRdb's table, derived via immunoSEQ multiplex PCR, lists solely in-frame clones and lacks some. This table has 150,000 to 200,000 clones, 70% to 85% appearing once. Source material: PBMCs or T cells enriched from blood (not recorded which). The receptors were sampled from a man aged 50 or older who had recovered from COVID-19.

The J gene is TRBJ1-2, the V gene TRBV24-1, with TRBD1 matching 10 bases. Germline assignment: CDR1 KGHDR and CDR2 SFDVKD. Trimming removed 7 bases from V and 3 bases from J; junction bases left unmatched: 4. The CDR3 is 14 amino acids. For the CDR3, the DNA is TGTGCCACCAGAGGGGGACAGGGGCACTATGGCTACACCTTC. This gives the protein CATRGGQGHYGYTF.

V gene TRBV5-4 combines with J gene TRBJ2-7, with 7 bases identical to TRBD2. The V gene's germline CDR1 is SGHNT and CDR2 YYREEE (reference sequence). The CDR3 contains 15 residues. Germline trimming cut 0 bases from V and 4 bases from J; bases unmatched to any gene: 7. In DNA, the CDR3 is TGTGCCAGCAGCTTGGGAGGACTAGAGCGGTACGAGCAGTACTTC. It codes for CASSLGGLERYEQYF. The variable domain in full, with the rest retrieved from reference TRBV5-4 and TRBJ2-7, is ETGVTQSPTHLIKTRGQQVTLRCSSQSGHNTVSWYQQALGQGPQFIFQYYREEENGRGNFPPRFSGLQFPNYSSELNVNALELDDSALYLCASSLGGLERYEQYFGPGTRLTVT.

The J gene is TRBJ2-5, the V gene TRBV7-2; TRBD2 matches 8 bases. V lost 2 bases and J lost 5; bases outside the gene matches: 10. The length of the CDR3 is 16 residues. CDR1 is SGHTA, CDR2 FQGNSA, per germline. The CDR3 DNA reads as TGTGCCAGCAGCTTATTAGCGGGGCTTCAATCGGAGACCCAGTACTTC. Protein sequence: CASSLLAGLQSETQYF. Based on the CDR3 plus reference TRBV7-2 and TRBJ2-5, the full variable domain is GAGVSQSPSNKVTEKGKDVELRCDPISGHTALYWYRQSLGQGLEFLIYFQGNSAPDKSGLPSDRFSAERTGGSVSTLTIQRTQQEDSAVYLCASSLLAGLQSETQYFGPGTRLLVL.

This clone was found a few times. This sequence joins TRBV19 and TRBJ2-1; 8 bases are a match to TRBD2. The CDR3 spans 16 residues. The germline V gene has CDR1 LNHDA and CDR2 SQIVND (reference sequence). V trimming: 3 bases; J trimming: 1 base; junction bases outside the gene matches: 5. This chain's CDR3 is CASSISAGGSYNEQFF. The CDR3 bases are TGTGCCAGTAGTATTTCGGCGGGGGGTTCCTACAATGAGCAGTTCTTC.